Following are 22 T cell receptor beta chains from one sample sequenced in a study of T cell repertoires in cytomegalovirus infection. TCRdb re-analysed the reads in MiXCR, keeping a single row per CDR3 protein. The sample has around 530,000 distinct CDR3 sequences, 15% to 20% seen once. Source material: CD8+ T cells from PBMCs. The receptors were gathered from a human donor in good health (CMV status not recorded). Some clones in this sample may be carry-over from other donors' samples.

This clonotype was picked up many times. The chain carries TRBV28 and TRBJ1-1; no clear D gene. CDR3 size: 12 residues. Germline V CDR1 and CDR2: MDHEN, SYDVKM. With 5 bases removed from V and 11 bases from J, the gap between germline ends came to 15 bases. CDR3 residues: CASSPRRRQAFF. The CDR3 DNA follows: TGTGCCAGCAGTCCTAGAAGGAGGCAGGCTTTCTTT.

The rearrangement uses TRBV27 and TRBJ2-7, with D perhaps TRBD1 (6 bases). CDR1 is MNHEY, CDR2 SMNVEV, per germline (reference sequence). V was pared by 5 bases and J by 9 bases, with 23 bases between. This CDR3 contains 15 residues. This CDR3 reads CASSPRTDSLRAQYF. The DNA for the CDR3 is TGTGCCAGCAGTCCGCGGACAGATTCCTTACGAGCGCAGTACTTC.

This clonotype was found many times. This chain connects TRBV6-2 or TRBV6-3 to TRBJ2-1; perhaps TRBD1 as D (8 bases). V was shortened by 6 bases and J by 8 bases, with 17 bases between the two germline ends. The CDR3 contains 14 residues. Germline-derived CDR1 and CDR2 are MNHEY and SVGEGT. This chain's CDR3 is CASSWEQGGDEQFF. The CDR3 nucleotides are TGTGCCAGCAGCTGGGAACAGGGGGGGGATGAGCAGTTCTTC.

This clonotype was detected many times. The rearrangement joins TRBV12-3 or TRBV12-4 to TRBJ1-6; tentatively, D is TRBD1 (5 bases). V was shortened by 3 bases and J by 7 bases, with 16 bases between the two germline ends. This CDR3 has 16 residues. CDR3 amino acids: CASSFAPGRTNSPLHF. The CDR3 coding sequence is TGTGCCAGCAGTTTCGCACCGGGACGGACGAATTCACCCCTCCACTTT.

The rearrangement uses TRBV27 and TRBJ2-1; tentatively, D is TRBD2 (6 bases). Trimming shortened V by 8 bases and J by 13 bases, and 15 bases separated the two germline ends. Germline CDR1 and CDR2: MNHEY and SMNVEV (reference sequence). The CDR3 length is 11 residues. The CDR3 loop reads CASLSGGYQFF. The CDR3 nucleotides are TGTGCCAGCCTCAGTGGGGGGTATCAGTTCTTC.

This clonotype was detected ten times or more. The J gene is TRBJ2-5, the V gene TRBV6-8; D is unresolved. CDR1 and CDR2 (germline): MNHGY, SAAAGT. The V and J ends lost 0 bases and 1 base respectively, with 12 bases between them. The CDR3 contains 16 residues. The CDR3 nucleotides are TGTGCCAGCAGTTACTCGGAGAACGGAGCCCAAGAGACCCAGTACTTC. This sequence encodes CASSYSENGAQETQYF.

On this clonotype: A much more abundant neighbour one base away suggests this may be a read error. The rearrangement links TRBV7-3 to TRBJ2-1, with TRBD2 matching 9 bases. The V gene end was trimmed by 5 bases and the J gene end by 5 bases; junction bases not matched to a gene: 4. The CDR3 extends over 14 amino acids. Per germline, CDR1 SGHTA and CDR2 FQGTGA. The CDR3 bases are TGTGCCAGCAGCCCTAGCGGGAATAACAATGAGCAGTTCTTC. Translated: CASSPSGNNNEQFF.

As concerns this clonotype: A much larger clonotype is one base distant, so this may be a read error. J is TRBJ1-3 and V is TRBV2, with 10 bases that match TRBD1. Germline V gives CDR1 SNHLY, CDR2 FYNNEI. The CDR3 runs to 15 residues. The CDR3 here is CASRGDRGGGNTIDF. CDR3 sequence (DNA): TGTGCCAGCAGAGGGGACAGGGGAGGTGGAAACACCATAGATTTT.

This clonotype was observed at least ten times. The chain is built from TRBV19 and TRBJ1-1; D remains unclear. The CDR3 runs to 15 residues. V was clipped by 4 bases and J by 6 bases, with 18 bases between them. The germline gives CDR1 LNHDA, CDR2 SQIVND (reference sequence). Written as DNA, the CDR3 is TGTGCCAGTAGTAGTAATCCCGGGGAGGGAGCTGAAGCTTTCTTT. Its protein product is CASSSNPGEGAEAFF.

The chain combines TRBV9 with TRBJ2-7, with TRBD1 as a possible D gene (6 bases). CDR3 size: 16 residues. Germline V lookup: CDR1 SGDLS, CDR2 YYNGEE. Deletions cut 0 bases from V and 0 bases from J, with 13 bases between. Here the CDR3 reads CASSVAADSGSYEQYF. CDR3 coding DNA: TGTGCCAGCAGCGTAGCTGCGGACAGCGGCTCCTACGAGCAGTACTTC.

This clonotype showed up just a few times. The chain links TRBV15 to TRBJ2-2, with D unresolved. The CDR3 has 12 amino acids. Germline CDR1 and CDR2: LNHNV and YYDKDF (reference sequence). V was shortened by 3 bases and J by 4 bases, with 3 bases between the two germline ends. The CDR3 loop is CATSRVTGELFF. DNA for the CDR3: TGTGCCACCAGCAGGGTCACCGGGGAGCTGTTTTTT.

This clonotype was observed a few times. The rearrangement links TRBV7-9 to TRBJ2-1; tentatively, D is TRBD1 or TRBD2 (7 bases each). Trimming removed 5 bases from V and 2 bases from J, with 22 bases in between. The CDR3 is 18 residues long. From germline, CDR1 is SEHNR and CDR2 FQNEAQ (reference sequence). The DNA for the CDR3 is TGTGCCAGCAGCCCAGCGGGGACAGTCTCCCGGCCCTACAATGAGCAGTTCTTC. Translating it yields CASSPAGTVSRPYNEQFF.

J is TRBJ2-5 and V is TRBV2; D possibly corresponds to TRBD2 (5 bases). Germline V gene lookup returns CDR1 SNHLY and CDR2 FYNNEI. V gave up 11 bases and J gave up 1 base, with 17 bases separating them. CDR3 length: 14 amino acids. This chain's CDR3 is CAGSFGELQETQYF. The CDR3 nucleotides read TGTGCCGGGAGCTTCGGGGAACTCCAAGAGACCCAGTACTTC.

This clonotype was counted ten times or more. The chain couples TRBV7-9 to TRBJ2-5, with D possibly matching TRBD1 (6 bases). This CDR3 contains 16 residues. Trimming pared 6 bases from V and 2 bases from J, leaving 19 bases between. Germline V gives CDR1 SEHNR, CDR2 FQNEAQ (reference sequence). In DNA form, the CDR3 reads TGTGCCAGCAGTATTAATCCCGGGACAACTCAAGAGACCCAGTACTTC. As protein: CASSINPGTTQETQYF.

CDR3 coding DNA: TGTGCCAGTAGTATAGAAGGCTACAATGAGCAGTTCTTC. Encoded protein: CASSIEGYNEQFF. The rearrangement links TRBV19 to TRBJ2-1; D is unresolved. Germline-derived CDR1 and CDR2 are LNHDA and SQIVND (reference sequence). Trimming shortened V by 0 bases and J by 3 bases, and 3 bases separated the two germline ends. The CDR3 totals 13 residues.

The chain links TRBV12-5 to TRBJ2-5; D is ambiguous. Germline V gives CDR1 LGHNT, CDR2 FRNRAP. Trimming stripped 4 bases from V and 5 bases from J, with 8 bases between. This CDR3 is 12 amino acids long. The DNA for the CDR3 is TGTGCTAGTGGTTACCTGGCGGAGACCCAGTACTTC. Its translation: CASGYLAETQYF.

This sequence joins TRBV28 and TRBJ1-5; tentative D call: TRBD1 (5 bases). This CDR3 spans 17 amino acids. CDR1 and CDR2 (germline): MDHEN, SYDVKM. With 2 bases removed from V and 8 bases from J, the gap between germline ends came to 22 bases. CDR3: CASSLPLSGTLVEPQHF. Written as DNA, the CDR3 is TGTGCCAGCAGTTTACCCCTCTCTGGGACGTTAGTTGAGCCCCAGCATTTT.

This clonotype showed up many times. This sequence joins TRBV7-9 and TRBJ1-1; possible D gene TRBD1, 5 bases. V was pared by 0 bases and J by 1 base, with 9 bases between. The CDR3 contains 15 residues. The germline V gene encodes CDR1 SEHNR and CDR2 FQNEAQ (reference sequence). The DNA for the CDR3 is TGTGCCAGCAGCTTAGCGCGGGGGTCGAACACTGAAGCTTTCTTT. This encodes CASSLARGSNTEAFF.

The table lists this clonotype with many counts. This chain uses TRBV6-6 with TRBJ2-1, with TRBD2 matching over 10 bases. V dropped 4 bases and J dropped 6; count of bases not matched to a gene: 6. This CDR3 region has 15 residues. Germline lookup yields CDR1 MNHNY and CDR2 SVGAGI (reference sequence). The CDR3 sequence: CASSSQAGGRNEQFF. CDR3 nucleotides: TGTGCCAGCAGTTCCCAAGCGGGGGGGCGCAATGAGCAGTTCTTC.

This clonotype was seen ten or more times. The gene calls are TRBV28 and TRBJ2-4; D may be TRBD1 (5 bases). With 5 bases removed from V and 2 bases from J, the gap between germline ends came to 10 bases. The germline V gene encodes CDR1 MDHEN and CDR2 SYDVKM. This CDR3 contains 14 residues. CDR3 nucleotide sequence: TGTGCCAGCAGTATACCAGGGACCAAAAACATTCAGTACTTC. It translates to CASSIPGTKNIQYF.

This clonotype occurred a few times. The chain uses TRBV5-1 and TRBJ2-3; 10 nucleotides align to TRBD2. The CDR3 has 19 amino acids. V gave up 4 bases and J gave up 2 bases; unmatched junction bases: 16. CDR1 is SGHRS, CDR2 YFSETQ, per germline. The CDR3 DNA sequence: TGCGCCAGCAGCCTGAGTAGCGCTAGCGGGAGTCTTTTCACAGATACGCAGTATTTT. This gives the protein CASSLSSASGSLFTDTQYF. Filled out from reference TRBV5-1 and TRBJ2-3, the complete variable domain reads KAGVTQTPRYLIKTRGQQVTLSCSPISGHRSVSWYQQTPGQGLQFLFEYFSETQRNKGNFPGRFSGRQFSNSRSEMNVSTLELGDSALYLCASSLSSASGSLFTDTQYFGPGTRLTVL.

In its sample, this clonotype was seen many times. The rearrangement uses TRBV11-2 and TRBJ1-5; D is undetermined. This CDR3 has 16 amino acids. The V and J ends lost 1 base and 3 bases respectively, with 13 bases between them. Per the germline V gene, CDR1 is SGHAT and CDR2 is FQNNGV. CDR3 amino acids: CASSLGPVTSNQPQHF. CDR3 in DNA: TGTGCCAGCAGCTTAGGTCCGGTGACCTCCAATCAGCCCCAGCATTTT.